The 28 T cell receptor beta chains below all came from one sample that was sequenced in a study of identical twins listed by TCRdb under 2016. The library was generated by 5' RACE. Reads for this sample came from an Illumina HiSeq 2000. TCRdb took the public reads, trimmed them with fastp at Q25, ran MiXCR for clone calling and kept in-frame beta chains. Identical CDR3 proteins give one entry, which carries the most common genes and DNA. The sample profile shows some 1,600,000 distinct CDR3 sequences; under 35% of them were found once. The biggest ten clones account for under 0.35% of the sample. The specimen sequenced was cord blood. These receptors were collected from a newborn girl in good health.

This clonotype was detected only a few times. This chain's CDR3 is CASSPIWEGSDEQFF. As DNA, the CDR3 is TGTGCCAGCAGCCCCATTTGGGAGGGGTCCGATGAGCAGTTCTTC. The chain carries TRBV3-1 and TRBJ2-1; 7 nucleotides align to TRBD2. V lost 4 bases to trimming and J lost 8 bases; unmatched junction nucleotides: 11. Germline assignment: CDR1 LGHDT and CDR2 YNNKEL (reference sequence). This CDR3 has 15 residues.

This clonotype was seen only a few times. The CDR3 DNA reads as TGTGCCAGCAGCCGCCTTAGCGGGAGGGCTTTCGCAGATACGCAGTATTTT. Translating gives CASSRLSGRAFADTQYF. The V gene is TRBV12-3 or TRBV12-4, the J gene TRBJ2-3; 11 bases agree with TRBD2. The CDR3 has 17 residues. Trimming took 6 bases from V and 4 from J; bases not matched to a gene: 12.

The rearrangement joins TRBV6-5 to TRBJ2-1; 14 bases line up with TRBD2. Germline loops: CDR1 MNHEY, CDR2 SVGAGI. Germline trimming cut 11 bases from V and 9 bases from J; bases unmatched to any gene: 6. The length of the CDR3 is 13 residues. The DNA of the CDR3 is TGTGCCGCCGGGACTAGCGGGAGCGGTGAGCAGTTCTTC. It yields the protein CAAGTSGSGEQFF.

This clonotype came up once. The chain joins TRBV4-2 to TRBJ2-1; D may be TRBD2 (6 bases). CDR1 and CDR2 (germline): LGHNA, YNFKEQ. This CDR3 contains 16 residues. V lost 4 bases to trimming and J lost 3 bases, with 16 bases between them. Here the CDR3 DNA reads TGTGCCAGCAGCCGAGGGCGGACTATCGGCTACAATGAGCAGTTCTTC. This sequence encodes CASSRGRTIGYNEQFF.

This clonotype has more than one count but fewer than ten. V is TRBV6-2 or TRBV6-3 and J is TRBJ2-2; D perhaps matches TRBD1 (7 bases). This CDR3 is 14 amino acids long. Looked up from germline, CDR1 is MNHEY and CDR2 is SVGEGT. Trimming removed 5 bases from V and 5 bases from J, with 12 bases in between. The CDR3 region is CASSPTGRTGELFF. CDR3 bases: TGTGCCAGCAGTCCGACAGGGAGGACCGGGGAGCTGTTTTTT.

The V call is TRBV2, the J call TRBJ1-1, with D uncertain. CDR1 and CDR2 (germline): SNHLY, FYNNEI. The CDR3 covers 13 residues. Trimming cost V 1 base and J 5 bases, with 8 bases left between them. CDR3 nucleotides: TGTGCCAGCAGTGAAGTGGCGAGAACTGAAGCTTTCTTT. This codes for CASSEVARTEAFF.

The chain recombines TRBV12-3 or TRBV12-4 with TRBJ1-5; 8 bases match TRBD1. V trimming: 1 base; J trimming: 2 bases; junction bases outside the gene matches: 4. This CDR3 region has 16 residues. The CDR3 DNA reads as TGTGCCAGCAGTTTAGACCTGACAGGGGGCAATCAGCCCCAGCATTTT. Its protein is CASSLDLTGGNQPQHF.

This clonotype was found once. This chain links TRBV24-1 with TRBJ2-5, with 8 bases that match TRBD2. The germline V gene encodes CDR1 KGHDR and CDR2 SFDVKD. The CDR3 has 16 amino acids. Unmatched junction bases numbered 16, after V lost 3 bases and J lost 11 bases. The CDR3 nucleotides read TGTGCCACCAGTGATGCCGGGACTAGTAAAGGCAATGAGCAGTACTTC. Translation: CATSDAGTSKGNEQYF.

This clonotype has at least ten counts. The rearrangement joins TRBV29-1 to TRBJ2-1, with unresolved D. V was pared by 0 bases and J by 4 bases, with 4 bases between. Germline V gives CDR1 SQVTM, CDR2 ANQGSEA. This CDR3 has 12 amino acids. The CDR3 here is CSVEEDYNEQFF. Written as DNA, the CDR3 is TGCAGCGTTGAAGAGGATTACAATGAGCAGTTCTTC.

In DNA, the CDR3 is TGTGCCAGCAGTCTTACCCCGGGGGTCCCCACAGATACGCAGTATTTT. Protein product: CASSLTPGVPTDTQYF. The chain is built from TRBV28 and TRBJ2-3; D possibly corresponds to TRBD2 (6 bases). Germline-derived CDR1 and CDR2 are MDHEN and SYDVKM. V shed 5 bases and J shed 2 bases, with 17 bases lying between them. The CDR3 is 16 residues long.

The rearrangement uses TRBV7-9 and TRBJ1-6; D remains ambiguous. The CDR3 is 12 residues long. Per the germline V gene, CDR1 is SEHNR and CDR2 is FQNEAQ (reference sequence). V was pared by 4 bases and J by 10 bases, with 8 bases between. Written as DNA, the CDR3 is TGTGCCAGCAGCTCCACGATATCACCCCTCCACTTT. This sequence encodes CASSSTISPLHF.

This clonotype has more than one count but fewer than ten. The rearrangement joins TRBV6-1 to TRBJ1-2; D is undetermined. CDR3 length: 13 amino acids. Germline V lookup: CDR1 MNHNS, CDR2 SASEGT. The V and J ends lost 8 bases and 8 bases respectively, with 18 bases between them. The CDR3 protein is CASHKEIGEGYTF. CDR3 nucleotides: TGTGCCAGCCATAAGGAGATAGGAGAGGGCTACACCTTC.

This chain joins TRBV20-1 and TRBJ2-3; TRBD1 or TRBD2 may be the D gene (6 bases each). V gave up 6 bases and J gave up 0 bases, with 13 bases separating them. Per germline, CDR1 DFQATT and CDR2 SNEGSKA (reference sequence). The CDR3 is made up of 14 amino acids. The CDR3 is CSAPRGTSTDTQYF. CDR3 nucleotide sequence: TGCAGTGCCCCGAGGGGGACTAGCACAGATACGCAGTATTTT.

This clonotype was detected only a few times. CDR3 loop: CSARALAHEQFF. The CDR3, as DNA: TGCAGTGCTAGAGCACTAGCCCATGAGCAGTTCTTC. The chain uses TRBV20-1 and TRBJ2-1; D possibly corresponds to TRBD2 (6 bases). The CDR3 loop spans 12 amino acids. Germline V gives CDR1 DFQATT, CDR2 SNEGSKA (reference sequence). Between the trimmed V and J ends, which lost 1 base and 8 bases, there was a span of 9 bases.

This clonotype was observed at least ten times. V usage is TRBV11-2 and J usage is TRBJ1-1; TRBD1 matches at 10 bases. V was clipped by 1 base and J by 7 bases; unmatched bases: 3. Looked up from germline, CDR1 is SGHAT and CDR2 is FQNNGV. The CDR3 runs 14 residues. For the CDR3, the DNA is TGTGCCAGCAGCTTAGCGGGACAGGGGATTGAAGCTTTCTTT. Translation gives CASSLAGQGIEAFF.

This chain joins TRBV5-1 and TRBJ2-7; 7 bases fit TRBD2. Trimming at V came to 0 bases and at J to 1 base, leaving 4 bases not matched to a gene. Per the germline V gene, CDR1 is SGHRS and CDR2 is YFSETQ. The CDR3 spans 15 residues. The DNA of the CDR3 is TGCGCCAGCAGCTTGGTCGCGGGGGATTCCTACGAGCAGTACTTC. Translated, it gives CASSLVAGDSYEQYF.

The chain carries TRBV12-3 or TRBV12-4 and TRBJ1-1; D call uncertain. Trimming shortened V by 5 bases and J by 0 bases, and 13 bases separated the two germline ends. CDR3 length: 15 amino acids. The CDR3 region has the DNA TGTGCCAGCAGTCCCCGTGTCTACATGAACACTGAAGCTTTCTTT. This encodes CASSPRVYMNTEAFF.

This clonotype was counted between two and nine times. V gene TRBV5-1 combines with J gene TRBJ1-1, with 8 bases fitting TRBD1. The V gene's germline CDR1 is SGHRS and CDR2 YFSETQ. V was clipped by 4 bases and J by 3 bases; unmatched bases: 14. The length of the CDR3 is 17 residues. The CDR3 protein is CASSRGLRTGMDTEAFF. The CDR3 nucleotides read TGCGCCAGCAGCCGGGGGCTCCGGACAGGGATGGACACTGAAGCTTTCTTT.

CDR3 DNA: TGTGCCAGCAGCCCCAAACCCCGGACAGGGGATGAGCAGTACTTC. This codes for CASSPKPRTGDEQYF. The genes are TRBV7-8 and TRBJ2-5; TRBD1 agrees at 9 bases. The CDR3 contains 15 residues. Trimming at V came to 5 bases and at J to 11 bases, leaving 15 bases not matched to a gene. The germline CDR1 and CDR2 sequences are SGHVS and FQNEAQ.

V is TRBV5-1 and J is TRBJ1-4; 8 bases fit TRBD1. The CDR3 extends over 15 amino acids. V gave up 3 bases and J gave up 7 bases; unmatched junction bases: 8. Germline CDR1 reads SGHRS; CDR2 reads YFSETQ. The CDR3 DNA reads TGCGCCAGCAGCTCCGGACAGGGCAGGGGTGAAAAACTGTTTTTT. The encoded protein is CASSSGQGRGEKLFF.

This clonotype was observed at least ten times. This chain connects TRBV6-5 to TRBJ2-1; D could derive from TRBD1 or TRBD2 (5 bases each). V was trimmed by 1 base and J by 4 bases, leaving 11 bases between them. The CDR3 extends over 15 amino acids. Germline CDR1 and CDR2: MNHEY and SVGAGI. The CDR3 loop is CASSYLPGPYNEQFF. Here the CDR3 DNA reads TGTGCCAGCAGTTACTTACCGGGACCGTACAATGAGCAGTTCTTC.

Only a few counts were recorded for this clonotype. The chain uses TRBV4-2 and TRBJ2-7; 10 nucleotides agree with TRBD2. J was trimmed by 3 bases and V by 2 bases; bases with no gene match: 19. Germline CDR1 reads LGHNA; CDR2 reads YNFKEQ. CDR3 length equals 20 residues. The CDR3 DNA reads as TGTGCCAGCAGCCAATACCCATTGCGCCTAGGACTAGCGGAGAACTACGAGCAGTACTTC. Amino acid sequence: CASSQYPLRLGLAENYEQYF.

The rearrangement uses TRBV5-6 and TRBJ2-5; 8 nucleotides line up with TRBD2. The DNA end lines up better with TRBJ2-7; the J call may be wrong. The germline V gene has CDR1 SGHDT and CDR2 YYEEEE. The CDR3 covers 14 residues. CDR3 region: CASSISGRIYEQYF. The CDR3 nucleotides are TGTGCCAGCAGCATAAGCGGGAGAATCTACGAGCAGTACTTC.

The V gene is TRBV29-1, the J gene TRBJ2-2; 7 bases are shared with TRBD1. Germline values: CDR1 SQVTM, CDR2 ANQGSEA. This CDR3 comprises 17 residues. With 4 bases clipped from V and 0 bases from J, the junction kept 11 bases outside the gene matches. The CDR3 coding sequence is TGCAGCGTTGGGGCGGAAGGGGGCCGGGCGAACACCGGGGAGCTGTTTTTT. This translates into CSVGAEGGRANTGELFF.

There are a few counts of this clonotype. This chain connects TRBV12-3 or TRBV12-4 to TRBJ1-2, with 11 bases aligning to TRBD1. V shed 5 bases, J shed 2 bases, and the junction held 10 bases outside the gene matches. The CDR3 has 17 amino acids. For the CDR3, the DNA is TGTGCCAGCAGTCCCAGGACAGGGGGCGATAGGAACTATGGCTACACCTTC. It specifies CASSPRTGGDRNYGYTF.

This clonotype showed up just a few times. The chain carries TRBV6-5 and TRBJ2-1; tentatively, D is TRBD2 (5 bases). This CDR3 has 13 amino acids. Germline V gives CDR1 MNHEY, CDR2 SVGAGI. V gave up 5 bases and J gave up 3 bases, with 8 bases separating them. This CDR3 is CASSTGFYNEQFF. In DNA form, the CDR3 reads TGTGCCAGCAGTACGGGGTTCTACAATGAGCAGTTCTTC.

This clonotype was recorded a few times. The chain recombines TRBV12-3 or TRBV12-4 with TRBJ2-3; D unclear. Trimming took off 7 bases at V and 0 bases at J, with 17 bases between the two ends. This CDR3 is 16 amino acids long. CDR3 amino acids: CASTHGLLPSTDTQYF. CDR3 sequence (DNA): TGTGCCAGCACTCATGGTTTACTACCAAGCACAGATACGCAGTATTTT.

This clonotype was seen a handful of times. This chain joins TRBV10-3 and TRBJ2-3; 11 positions match TRBD1. The CDR3 is made up of 17 amino acids. V was pared by 5 bases and J by 5 bases, with 12 bases of the junction left unmatched. CDR1 and CDR2 (germline): ENHRY, SYGVKD. CDR3 sequence: CAISPLPDRGRGDTQYF. CDR3 nucleotides: TGTGCCATCAGTCCCTTACCGGACAGGGGGCGAGGAGATACGCAGTATTTT.